This TCR beta chain was found in a study of CD8+CD57+ T cells in acquired aplastic anemia. Study overall: Sorted CD4+ and CD8+ cells yielded DNA averaging around 3.2 ug. The average read count for CD4+ cells in healthy donors was roughly 10 million. Findings and limits, study-wide: CD8+ Simpson's diversity showed no significant patient-control difference.

About this clonotype itself: Its target is not known.

Using genomic DNA as the template, TCR beta VDJ and CDR3 profiling was carried out. MiXCR, applied by TCRdb to the reads, yields one record per CDR3 protein. The repertoire consists of roughly 420,000 distinct CDR3 sequences, with around 72% occurring once and the leading ten covering 4%. The CDR3 consists of 16 residues. CDR1 and CDR2 from the germline V gene are LGHNT and FRNRAP. V was shortened by 3 bases and J by 6 bases, with 20 bases between the two germline ends. The chain has TRBV12-5 and TRBJ1-2, with D possibly TRBD1 on 5 matching bases. The receptor's source is a human donor in good health, serving as a control. Sequencing was done on a sample of sorted CD4+, CD8+, or CD8+CD57+ T cells (not recorded which) from PBMCs. In DNA, the CDR3 is TGTGCTAGTGGTTTCCTTGCCCAGGGCGGATTGGATGGCTACACCTTC. It specifies CASGFLAQGGLDGYTF.